These 19 T cell receptor beta chains came from one sample sequenced in a study of T-cell memory formation after mild COVID-19. TCRdb itself ran the 5' RACE reads through MiXCR, one entry per CDR3 protein. Here the sample spans under 200,000 distinct CDR3 sequences, over 10% being singletons. The sample was PBMCs or a T cell subset sorted from them (not recorded which). The receptors stem from a man younger than 30 who had mild COVID-19 (a few samples of this study predate the infection). Cell type and time point are not known.

This clonotype was observed a few times. The CDR3 region has the DNA TGTGCCGTTCCGGCGGGGAGCAGCGAGCAGTACGTC. This sequence encodes CAVPAGSSEQYV. The chain employs TRBV12-3 or TRBV12-4 and TRBJ2-7; D possibly corresponds to TRBD2 (6 bases). This CDR3 spans 12 amino acids. V was trimmed by 11 bases and J by 6 bases, leaving 17 bases between them.

This clonotype has a handful of counts. The chain links TRBV5-4 to TRBJ2-7; 10 bases agree with TRBD1. The CDR3 sequence is 15 residues long. Losses at the gene ends were 4 bases for V and 7 bases for J; bases not matched to a gene: 11. The germline V gene encodes CDR1 SGHNT and CDR2 YYREEE (reference sequence). DNA for the CDR3: TGTGCCAGCAGCCCAGGGGACAGGGGAAGATTGGAGCAGTACTTC. Its protein is CASSPGDRGRLEQYF.

The chain joins TRBV4-3 to TRBJ1-1; 10 bases line up with TRBD1. The ends lost 0 bases at V and 8 bases at J; junction bases unmatched: 3. From germline, CDR1 is LGHNA and CDR2 YSLEER. The CDR3 consists of 14 residues. The CDR3 protein is CASSQDGQGVEAFF. CDR3 DNA sequence: TGCGCCAGCAGCCAAGATGGACAGGGGGTCGAAGCTTTCTTT.

This clonotype was counted ten times or more. The chain couples TRBV20-1 to TRBJ2-7; a weak D match, TRBD1 (5 bases). This CDR3 region has 13 residues. Per germline, CDR1 DFQATT and CDR2 SNEGSKA (reference sequence). The V gene lost 3 bases and the J gene lost 2 bases, with 11 bases spanning the gap. This CDR3 reads CSASSDRTYEQYV. CDR3 sequence (DNA): TGCAGTGCTAGCTCCGACAGAACCTACGAGCAGTACGTC.

This clonotype was picked up a small number of times. The chain links TRBV9 to TRBJ2-2; D gene uncertain. CDR1 is SGDLS, CDR2 YYNGEE, per germline. V lost 5 bases and J 5 bases, leaving 13 bases between the germline ends. The CDR3 has 14 amino acids. CDR3 in DNA: TGTGCCAGCAGAAAGGACCCGAGGACCGGGGAGCTGTTTTTT. It specifies CASRKDPRTGELFF. Complete variable domain (other parts from reference TRBV9 and TRBJ2-2): DSGVTQTPKHLITATGQRVTLRCSPRSGDLSVYWYQQSLDQGLQFLIQYYNGEERAKGNILERFSAQQFPDLHSELNLSSLELGDSALYFCASRKDPRTGELFFGEGSRLTVL.

This clonotype was detected many times. This chain joins TRBV6-2 or TRBV6-3 and TRBJ2-1; TRBD1 is a possible D gene (5 bases). Germline CDR1 is MNHEY and CDR2 is SVGEGT. This CDR3 is built from 13 residues. V gave up 2 bases and J gave up 5 bases, with 7 bases separating them. The CDR3 here is CASSYGAHNEQFF. DNA of the CDR3: TGTGCCAGCAGTTACGGGGCTCACAATGAGCAGTTCTTC.

The rearrangement joins TRBV10-3 to TRBJ2-3; D call uncertain. The CDR3 length is 14 residues. The germline V and J ends were trimmed by 3 bases and 2 bases, with 9 bases remaining between them. From germline, CDR1 is ENHRY and CDR2 SYGVKD. The CDR3: CAISDRATTDTQYF. The CDR3 DNA sequence: TGTGCCATCAGTGACCGGGCAACCACAGATACGCAGTATTTT.

This clonotype occurred a few times. The chain joins TRBV7-2 to TRBJ1-6; D may be TRBD1 (5 bases). CDR3 size: 15 residues. CDR1 and CDR2 from the germline V gene are SGHTA and FQGNSA. V lost 2 bases and J lost 14, with 19 bases in between. The CDR3 region has the DNA TGTGCCAGCAGCTTAACCCCCGAGGCCGGAGGGGCCCTCCACTTT. This codes for CASSLTPEAGGALHF.

This clonotype has more than one count but fewer than ten. The chain employs TRBV4-3 and TRBJ2-3, with a weak D call TRBD2 (6 bases). Trimming stripped 0 bases from V and 2 bases from J, with 21 bases between. CDR3 length equals 19 residues. Germline-derived CDR1 and CDR2 are LGHNA and YSLEER. CDR3 nucleotide sequence: TGCGCCAGCAGCCAAGATCTCGCGGGAATGAATACGTTCACAGATACGCAGTATTTT. Protein product: CASSQDLAGMNTFTDTQYF.

Here the CDR3 reads CSSRGNTNTEAFF. CDR3 sequence (DNA): TGCAGCTCGCGGGGGAACACGAACACTGAAGCTTTCTTT. J is TRBJ1-1 and V is TRBV29-1, with a tentative D call TRBD1 (5 bases). V lost 8 bases to trimming and J lost 1 base, with 14 bases between them. The CDR3 loop spans 13 amino acids. Germline lookup yields CDR1 SQVTM and CDR2 ANQGSEA.

This clonotype was recorded a few times. The chain links TRBV25-1 to TRBJ2-5; D is possibly TRBD1 or TRBD2 (5 bases each). The germline V gene has CDR1 MGHDK and CDR2 SYGVNS. The CDR3 sequence is 14 residues long. V was shortened by 3 bases and J by 3 bases, with 11 bases between the two germline ends. The DNA for the CDR3 is TGTGCCAGCAGTGAGGTGGGGGATAAAGAGACCCAGTACTTC. Translating gives CASSEVGDKETQYF.

This clonotype was seen a few times. The chain is built from TRBV10-3 and TRBJ1-5, with a weak D call TRBD1 (5 bases). The V end lost 6 bases, the J end lost 0 bases, and 12 bases lay between the germline ends. Germline lookup yields CDR1 ENHRY and CDR2 SYGVKD. This CDR3 is 15 amino acids long. This CDR3 reads CAISGTGNSNQPQHF. CDR3 DNA: TGTGCCATCAGCGGGACGGGCAATAGCAATCAGCCCCAGCATTTT.

This clonotype was seen a few times. The chain joins TRBV15 to TRBJ2-3; TRBD2 agrees at 10 bases. The CDR3 contains 16 residues. V was clipped by 0 bases and J by 4 bases; unmatched bases: 4. Germline V gene data show CDR1 as LNHNV and CDR2 as YYDKDF (reference sequence). The CDR3 protein is CATSRDASGGSDTQYF. As DNA, the CDR3 is TGTGCCACCAGCAGAGACGCTAGCGGGGGCTCAGATACGCAGTATTTT.

The rearrangement links TRBV15 to TRBJ1-1, with 9 bases lining up with TRBD1. The CDR3 has 15 amino acids. Per germline, CDR1 LNHNV and CDR2 YYDKDF (reference sequence). V dropped 5 bases and J dropped 6; count of bases not matched to a gene: 10. Written as DNA, the CDR3 is TGTGCCACCAGCGCCGTCACAGGGGGCTACGCTGAAGCTTTCTTT. Translating it yields CATSAVTGGYAEAFF.

This clonotype has just a few counts. The gene calls are TRBV5-5 and TRBJ2-1, with TRBD2 identical over 8 bases. The CDR3 is made up of 14 amino acids. Trimming took 0 bases from V and 7 from J; bases not matched to a gene: 3. CDR1 is SGHKS, CDR2 YYEKEE, per germline (reference sequence). The CDR3 DNA is TGTGCCAGCAGCTTGGGACTAGCGAGGAATGAGCAGTTCTTC. Translated, it gives CASSLGLARNEQFF.

This sequence joins TRBV2 and TRBJ2-7, with D perhaps matching TRBD1 (5 bases). The germline CDR1 and CDR2 sequences are SNHLY and FYNNEI. This CDR3 is built from 14 residues. The V end was cut by 1 base, the J end by 5 bases, with 12 bases between. The CDR3 region is CASSEVVRVNEQYF. The CDR3 DNA reads as TGTGCCAGCAGTGAAGTCGTCAGGGTTAACGAGCAGTACTTC.

This clonotype was seen ten or more times. The rearrangement joins TRBV12-3 or TRBV12-4 to TRBJ2-1; D not certain. This CDR3 is built from 13 residues. The V end was cut by 1 base, the J end by 7 bases, with 8 bases between. The CDR3 here is CASSLEAANEQFF. Here the CDR3 DNA reads TGTGCCAGCAGTTTAGAAGCTGCGAATGAGCAGTTCTTC.

This clonotype was observed a few times. The V call is TRBV30, the J call TRBJ1-1; TRBD1 aligns across 9 bases. This CDR3 has 13 residues. Germline V lookup: CDR1 GTSNPN, CDR2 SVGIG (reference sequence). J gave up 6 bases and V 3 bases, and 5 bases lay outside the gene matches. The CDR3 reads CAWRNRGPPEAFF. DNA for the CDR3: TGTGCCTGGAGGAACAGGGGGCCTCCTGAAGCTTTCTTT.

This clonotype was seen a handful of times. The chain employs TRBV5-1 and TRBJ1-4; perhaps TRBD1 as D (5 bases). CDR3 length: 17 amino acids. V lost 2 bases to trimming and J lost 0 bases, with 14 bases between them. Germline V gene data show CDR1 as SGHRS and CDR2 as YFSETQ. CDR3 loop: CASSFTGDHATNEKLFF. The CDR3 nucleotides are TGCGCCAGCAGCTTCACAGGTGACCATGCAACTAATGAAAAACTGTTTTTT.